The next 2 T cell receptor beta chains were all read from a single sample in a study of early T cells in non-severe SARS-CoV-2 infection. One entry per CDR3 protein, called by TCRdb with MiXCR from the 5' RACE reads. The sample holds 50,000 to 70,000 distinct CDR3 sequences, around 12% seen once. Sequencing used whole blood. The receptors originated from an adult who was a healthcare worker with PCR-confirmed SARS-CoV-2 infection or an uninfected control (not recorded which).

This clonotype was counted ten times or more. This chain links TRBV11-2 with TRBJ1-6; 7 bases line up with TRBD1. J gave up 6 bases and V 5 bases, and 13 bases lay outside the gene matches. This CDR3 has 17 residues. Germline loops: CDR1 SGHAT, CDR2 FQNNGV. CDR3 loop: CASSPLQGPSLNSPLHF. The CDR3, as DNA: TGTGCCAGCAGCCCGTTACAGGGGCCCTCCCTTAATTCACCCCTCCACTTT.

This clonotype was recorded a few times. The rearrangement joins TRBV7-8 to TRBJ1-2; 11 bases map to TRBD1. With 1 base clipped from V and 4 bases from J, the junction kept 2 bases outside the gene matches. The CDR3 loop spans 15 amino acids. The germline V gene encodes CDR1 SGHVS and CDR2 FQNEAQ. CDR3 loop: CASSLGTGGGYGYTF. Written as DNA, the CDR3 is TGTGCCAGCAGCTTAGGGACAGGGGGCGGCTATGGCTACACCTTC.